This is a list of T cell receptor beta chains from one sample in a study of cytomegalovirus exposure and HLA in healthy donors. The repertoire was sequenced with immunoSEQ multiplex PCR; TCRdb's copy has only in-frame clones and lacks some. The sample shows fewer than 250,000 clones, around 81% of them seen only once. Sequenced: PBMCs. The source of these receptors is a woman in her forties or fifties in good health and CMV-seropositive. CDR3s include the opening cysteine and the closing phenylalanine or tryptophan. A D gene is named only where the DNA matches it firmly. Not all rows give a size; the values are once, few, many and, for expanded clones, a class.

17,TRBV7-9,-,TRBJ1-3,-,TGTGCCAGCAGCCGTACGACAGTACCCTTCTCTGGAAACACCATATATTTT,CASSRTTVPFSGNTIYF
16,TRBV27,TRBD2,TRBJ2-7,-,TGTGCCAGCAGTTTCCTGACTAGCGGGGGGATCATCGAGCAGTACTTC,CASSFLTSGGIIEQYF
14,TRBV5-1,TRBD1,TRBJ2-7,-,TGCGCCAGCAGCGGGGGGACAGGATACTACGAGCAGTACTTC,CASSGGTGYYEQYF
15,TRBV5-1,-,TRBJ2-7,-,TGCGCCAGCAGCTTAAGTACCGGTAAGACCTACGAGCAGTACTTC,CASSLSTGKTYEQYF
14,TRBV7-8,-,TRBJ2-3,-,TGTGCCAGCAGCTATCAGGGGCCAGCAGATACGCAGTATTTT,CASSYQGPADTQYF
13,TRBV12-5,-,TRBJ1-1,-,TGTGCTAGTGGTTCGGGGACTAACACTGAAGCTTTCTTT,CASGSGTNTEAFF
17,TRBV7-2,-,TRBJ1-4,-,TGTGCCAGCAGCTTACAGCCGGAAAGGGGGGGTGGGGAAAAACTGTTTTTT,CASSLQPERGGGEKLFF
12,TRBV16,-,TRBJ2-5,-,TGTGCCAGCAGCCAATTTCGGGAGACCCAGTACTTC,CASSQFRETQYF
15,TRBV4-1,TRBD2,TRBJ2-1,once,TGCGCCAGCAGCCAAGAGGACCGGTGGGGGGGGGAGCAGTTCTTC,CASSQEDRWGGEQFF
15,TRBV5-1,TRBD1,TRBJ2-3,once,TGCGCCAGCAGCTTGTCAGGGGGCGAAATCAATACGCAGTATTTT,CASSLSGGEINTQYF
15,TRBV6-1,-,TRBJ1-2,-,TGTGCCAGCAGACAATTGACAGTATTAAGGGATGGCTACACCTTC,CASRQLTVLRDGYTF
13,TRBV27,-,TRBJ1-1,once,TGTGCCAGCAGTTTATTCAGGAACACTGAAGCTTTCTTT,CASSLFRNTEAFF
13,TRBV6-5,TRBD2,TRBJ2-1,-,TGTGCCAGCACGCGGGGGGCCAGCAATGAGCAGTTCTTC,CASTRGASNEQFF
15,TRBV29-1,TRBD2,TRBJ2-2,-,TGCAGCGTTGGCCTGGTAGCGGGGTTTACCGGGGAGCTGTTTTTT,CSVGLVAGFTGELFF
16,TRBV9,-,TRBJ2-1,-,TGTGCCAGCAGCGTAGTCGGAGTGAGCTCCTACAATGAGCAGTTCTTC,CASSVVGVSSYNEQFF
14,TRBV29-1,TRBD1,TRBJ2-4,-,TGCAGCGACAGGGGCTTACTGGGTGGTAACATTCAGTACTTC,CSDRGLLGGNIQYF
13,TRBV7-2,-,TRBJ2-5,-,TGTGCCAGCAGCTTTCGCGGTGTTGGACTACAGTACTTC,CASSFRGVGLQYF
12,TRBV5-1,TRBD1,TRBJ1-4,-,TGCGCCAGCAGCGGACAGGGAGAAAAACTGTTTTTT,CASSGQGEKLFF
15,TRBV6-1,-,TRBJ2-3,-,TGTGCCAGCATTCCGGGACACTTATTAACCGCGGCGCAGTATTTT,CASIPGHLLTAAQYF
15,TRBV5-6,TRBD1,TRBJ1-6,few,TGTGCCAGCAGCTCCAGGGACAGGTATAATTCACCCCTCCACTTT,CASSSRDRYNSPLHF
14,TRBV7-8,-,TRBJ1-3,-,TGTGCCAGCAGCCCACAGCCGTCTGGAAACACCATATATTTT,CASSPQPSGNTIYF
13,TRBV11-2,-,TRBJ2-7,once,TGTGCCAGCAGCTTAGCTAACTCCTACGAGCAGTACTTC,CASSLANSYEQYF
15,TRBV2,TRBD2,TRBJ2-7,-,TGTGCCAGCAGTGAAGCGCGGGACTATAACTACGAGCAGTACTTC,CASSEARDYNYEQYF
13,TRBV30,-,TRBJ1-4,few,TGTGCCTGGAGGGGAGGGACTAATGAAAAACTGTTTTTT,CAWRGGTNEKLFF
17,TRBV7-3,TRBD2,TRBJ2-2,-,TGTGCCAGCGGCGCCGGAAAAGGACTAGCGGGATGGGGGGAGCTGTTTTTT,CASGAGKGLAGWGELFF
13,TRBV6-5,-,TRBJ1-5,-,TGTGCCAGCAGTGCCCGGGGCAATCAGCCCCAGCATTTT,CASSARGNQPQHF
16,TRBV7-2,TRBD1,TRBJ2-2,-,TGTGCCAGCAGCCGCCCGAGGGACAGAGACACCGGGGAGCTGTTTTTT,CASSRPRDRDTGELFF
18,TRBV7-3,TRBD1,TRBJ1-2,-,TGTGCCAGCAGCTTAAAAAGACGGACAGGGGGCCCTTGGGAGGGCTACACCTTC,CASSLKRRTGGPWEGYTF
14,TRBV9,TRBD2,TRBJ2-7,-,TGTGCCAGCACGGTTAGCGGGGAGACCTACGAGCAGTACTTC,CASTVSGETYEQYF
16,TRBV9,TRBD2,TRBJ2-1,-,TGTGCCAGCAGCGTTGAACTAGCGGGGTCCTACAATGAGCAGTTCTTC,CASSVELAGSYNEQFF
14,TRBV18,-,TRBJ1-2,-,TGTGCCAGCTCCCCACCAGGGGATGCCTATGGCTACACCTTC,CASSPPGDAYGYTF
14,TRBV7-7,TRBD1,TRBJ2-7,-,TGTGCCAGCAGCTTAGGGGGACAGAACTACGAGCAGTACTTC,CASSLGGQNYEQYF
14,TRBV23-1,-,TRBJ2-4,few,TGCGCCGGCTGCACCGGACAGTCCCCGAACATTCAGTACTTC,CAGCTGQSPNIQYF
14,TRBV7-6,-,TRBJ1-2,-,TGTGCCAGCAGCTTAACCCCTAGCTTGGATGGCTACACCTTC,CASSLTPSLDGYTF
14,TRBV6-1,-,TRBJ1-1,-,TGTGCCAGCAGTGAGGGCAGGGCGAACACTGAAGCTTTCTTT,CASSEGRANTEAFF